The clone carrying this T cell receptor beta chain was picked up a small number of times. The CDR3 contains 15 residues. Germline lookup yields CDR1 LNHDA and CDR2 SQIVND (reference sequence). V lost 6 bases and J 2 bases, leaving 11 bases between the germline ends. TCRdb's table, derived via immunoSEQ multiplex PCR, lists solely in-frame clones and lacks some. The sample records 25,000 to 30,000 clones, around 79% being singletons. The data are from a study of T cells in narcolepsy. The genes are TRBV19 and TRBJ2-6; D gene ambiguous. The sample was memory (CD45RA-) CD4+ T cells from blood. The clonotype originates from a human donor in good health. For the CDR3, the DNA is TGTGCCAGTAGCCTACCCAGCCCTGGGGCCAACGTCCTGACTTTC. Translated: CASSLPSPGANVLTF.